This T cell receptor beta chain was sequenced during a study of T cell repertoires in cytomegalovirus infection. Across the whole study: CMV epitopes used comprised recently identified HLA-C-restricted ones and well-studied HLA-B-restricted ones. Public signatures in TCR beta pointed to CMV infection and matching HLA type.

This CDR3 region has 16 residues. CDR1 is SGHTA, CDR2 FQGNSA, per germline. V was shortened by 5 bases and J by 1 base, with 14 bases between the two germline ends. Study-wide findings and caveats: It was HLA-C-restricted CMV-specific TCR beta clonotypes that dominated the response ex vivo.

TCRdb reprocessed the reads via MiXCR and lists one record per CDR3 protein. The table shows about 900,000 distinct CDR3 sequences, with around 30% occurring only once. This clonotype appeared many times. The antigen remains undetermined. The chain links TRBV7-2 to TRBJ2-2, with D possibly TRBD2 on 5 matching bases. Sequenced here: cultured CD8+ T cells from PBMCs, sampled from culture after CMV antigen stimulation. This TCR was recovered from a human donor in good health (CMV status not recorded). Some clones in this sample may be carry-over from other donors' samples. This chain's CDR3 is CASSPTRSGNTGELFF. DNA for the CDR3: TGTGCCAGCAGCCCGACCAGGAGCGGGAACACCGGGGAGCTGTTTTTT.